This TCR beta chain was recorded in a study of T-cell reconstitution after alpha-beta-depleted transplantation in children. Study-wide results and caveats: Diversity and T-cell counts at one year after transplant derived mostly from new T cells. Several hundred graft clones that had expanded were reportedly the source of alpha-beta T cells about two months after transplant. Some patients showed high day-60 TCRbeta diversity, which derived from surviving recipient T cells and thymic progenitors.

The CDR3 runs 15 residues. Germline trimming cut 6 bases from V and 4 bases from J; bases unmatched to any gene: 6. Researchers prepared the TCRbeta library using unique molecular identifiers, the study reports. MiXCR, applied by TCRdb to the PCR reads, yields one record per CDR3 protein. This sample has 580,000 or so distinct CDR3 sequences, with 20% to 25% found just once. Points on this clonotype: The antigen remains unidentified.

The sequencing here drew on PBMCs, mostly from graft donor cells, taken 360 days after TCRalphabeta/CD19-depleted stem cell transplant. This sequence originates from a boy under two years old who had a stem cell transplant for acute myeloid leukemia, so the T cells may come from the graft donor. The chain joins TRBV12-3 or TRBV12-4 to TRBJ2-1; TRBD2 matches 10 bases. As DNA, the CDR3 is TGTGCCAGCAGCCCACTAGCGGGGCCTTACAATGAGCAGTTCTTC. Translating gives CASSPLAGPYNEQFF.